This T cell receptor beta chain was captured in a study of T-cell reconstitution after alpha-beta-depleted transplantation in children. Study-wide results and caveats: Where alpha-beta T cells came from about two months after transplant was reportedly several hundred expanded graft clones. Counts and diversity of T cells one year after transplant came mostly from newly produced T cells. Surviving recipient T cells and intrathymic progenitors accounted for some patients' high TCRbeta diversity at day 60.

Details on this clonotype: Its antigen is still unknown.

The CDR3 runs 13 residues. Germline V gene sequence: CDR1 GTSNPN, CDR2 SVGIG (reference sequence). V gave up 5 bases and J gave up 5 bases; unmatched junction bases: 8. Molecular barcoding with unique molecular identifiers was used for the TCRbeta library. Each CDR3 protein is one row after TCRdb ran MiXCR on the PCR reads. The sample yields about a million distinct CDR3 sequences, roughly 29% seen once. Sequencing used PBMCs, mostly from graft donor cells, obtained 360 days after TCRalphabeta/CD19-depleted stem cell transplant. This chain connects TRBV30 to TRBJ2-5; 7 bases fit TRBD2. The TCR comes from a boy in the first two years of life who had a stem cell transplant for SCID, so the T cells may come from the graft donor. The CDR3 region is CAWGQGGVETQYF. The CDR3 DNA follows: TGTGCCTGGGGCCAGGGAGGGGTTGAGACCCAGTACTTC.